This T cell receptor beta chain is from a study of PD-1 blockade in mismatch repair-deficient tumors. Study context: Patients had approximately 13 mismatch repair-deficient cancer types, all previously treated and progressing. Findings and limits, study-wide: After pembrolizumab, tumor-resident clones rose rapidly, then generally contracted before radiologic responses.

TCRdb's table, derived via immunoSEQ multiplex PCR, lists solely in-frame clones and lacks some. Seen here are fewer than 100,000 clones, approximately 84% observed once, and the top ten hold 2.5% to 3%. Germline V gene lookup returns CDR1 SNHLY and CDR2 FYNNEI. This CDR3 is built from 14 residues. V was shortened by 1 base and J by 5 bases, with 11 bases between the two germline ends. About this clone: Its antigen remains unidentified.

PCR or immunohistochemistry showed mismatch repair deficiency in every enrolled patient. The TCR originated in an adult with mismatch repair-deficient cancer. The chain is built from TRBV2 and TRBJ2-5, with D possibly TRBD1 on 5 matching bases. The specimen comprised peripheral blood, sampled 12 weeks after starting pembrolizumab. For the CDR3, the DNA is TGTGCCAGCAGTGAAGGGGGCCCTTCGGAGACCCAGTACTTC. Its protein product is CASSEGGPSETQYF.